These 8 T cell receptor beta chains were sequenced from one sample in a study of shared clonotypes between healthy human individuals. The repertoire was sequenced with immunoSEQ multiplex PCR; TCRdb's copy has only in-frame clones and lacks some. The table lists 2 million to 3 million clones, 93% of them singletons, with approximately 0.36% in the top ten. The sequenced sample consisted of naive CD4+ T cells from PBMCs. Subset defined: CD45RA+ positively selected. The receptors shown here come from a man aged 18 to 30 in good health. Some clones in this sample may be carry-over from other donors' samples.

The rearrangement uses TRBV7-9 and TRBJ1-2, with D uncertain. This CDR3 region has 17 residues. From germline, CDR1 is SEHNR and CDR2 FQNEAQ (reference sequence). The V end was cut by 0 bases, the J end by 4 bases, with 18 bases between. The DNA of the CDR3 is TGTGCCAGCAGCTTAGCCGGGGTTAGCAAGGATTCCTATGGCTACACCTTC. Translated, it gives CASSLAGVSKDSYGYTF.

The chain employs TRBV15 and TRBJ2-1; 7 nucleotides agree with TRBD2. Germline trimming cut 0 bases from V and 13 bases from J; bases unmatched to any gene: 6. CDR1 and CDR2 from the germline V gene are LNHNV and YYDKDF (reference sequence). The CDR3 loop spans 13 amino acids. The CDR3 region is CATSRDVSGLQFF. The DNA of the CDR3 is TGTGCCACCAGCAGAGACGTCTCGGGACTACAGTTCTTC.

The chain carries TRBV19 and TRBJ2-6, with a possible D match to TRBD2 (5 bases). V lost 5 bases to trimming and J lost 2 bases, with 16 bases between them. CDR3 length: 17 amino acids. Germline-derived CDR1 and CDR2 are LNHDA and SQIVND (reference sequence). The DNA for the CDR3 is TGTGCCAGTAGTGAGGGCCCCCGGGTCACTGGGGCCAACGTCCTGACTTTC. Translation: CASSEGPRVTGANVLTF. The full variable domain, in which reference TRBV19 and TRBJ2-6 provide the parts outside the CDR3, is DGGITQSPKYLFRKEGQNVTLSCEQNLNHDAMYWYRQDPGQGLRLIYYSQIVNDFQKGDIAEGYSVSREKKESFPLTVTSAQKNPTAFYLCASSEGPRVTGANVLTFGAGSRLTVL.

This chain joins TRBV4-2 and TRBJ2-3, with 7 bases identical to TRBD1. Trimming took 6 bases from V and 2 from J; bases not matched to a gene: 8. This CDR3 has 15 amino acids. Germline CDR1 and CDR2: LGHNA and YNFKEQ. CDR3 sequence: CASSFGTAITDTQYF. CDR3 DNA sequence: TGTGCCAGCAGTTTCGGGACAGCCATCACAGATACGCAGTATTTT.

The chain employs TRBV28 and TRBJ2-1, with 12 bases identical to TRBD2. Trimming cost V 4 bases and J 4 bases; bases outside gene matches: 8. Germline V gene sequence: CDR1 MDHEN, CDR2 SYDVKM. The CDR3 runs 17 residues. The CDR3 DNA is TGTGCCAGCAGTTCACCTAGCGGGAGGGACAGATACAATGAGCAGTTCTTC. Translated: CASSSPSGRDRYNEQFF. The full variable domain, its missing parts supplied by reference TRBV28 and TRBJ2-1, is DVKVTQSSRYLVKRTGEKVFLECVQDMDHENMFWYRQDPGLGLRLIYFSYDVKMKEKGDIPEGYSVSREKKERFSLILESASTNQTSMYLCASSSPSGRDRYNEQFFGPGTRLTVL.

The chain combines TRBV20-1 with TRBJ2-3, with D possibly being TRBD1 (6 bases). V lost 4 bases to trimming and J lost 11 bases, with 13 bases between them. The length of the CDR3 is 11 residues. Germline values: CDR1 DFQATT, CDR2 SNEGSKA (reference sequence). CDR3 protein: CSANRVLEQYF. As DNA, the CDR3 is TGCAGTGCTAACAGGGTGCTGGAGCAGTATTTT.

This rearrangement joins TRBV7-9 to TRBJ2-5; 10 nucleotides align to TRBD1. CDR1 is SEHNR and CDR2 is FQNEAQ in the germline V gene (reference sequence). The CDR3 contains 15 residues. Germline trimming cut 5 bases from V and 4 bases from J; bases unmatched to any gene: 7. CDR3 region: CASSRRTGGPETQYF. CDR3 DNA: TGTGCCAGCAGCAGGAGGACAGGGGGTCCAGAGACCCAGTACTTC. Full variable domain (outside the CDR3, taken from reference TRBV7-9 and TRBJ2-5): DTGVSQNPRHKITKRGQNVTFRCDPISEHNRLYWYRQTLGQGPEFLTYFQNEAQLEKSRLLSDRFSAERPKGSFSTLEIQRTEQGDSAMYLCASSRRTGGPETQYFGPGTRLLVL.

The gene calls are TRBV6-1 and TRBJ2-1, with D possibly being TRBD2 (6 bases). Germline V gives CDR1 MNHNS, CDR2 SASEGT. Deletions cut 3 bases from V and 8 bases from J, with 14 bases between. This CDR3 region has 14 residues. CDR3 nucleotide sequence: TGTGCCAGCAGTGAGTGGCGGGAATTCGATGAGCAGTTCTTC. Translating gives CASSEWREFDEQFF.